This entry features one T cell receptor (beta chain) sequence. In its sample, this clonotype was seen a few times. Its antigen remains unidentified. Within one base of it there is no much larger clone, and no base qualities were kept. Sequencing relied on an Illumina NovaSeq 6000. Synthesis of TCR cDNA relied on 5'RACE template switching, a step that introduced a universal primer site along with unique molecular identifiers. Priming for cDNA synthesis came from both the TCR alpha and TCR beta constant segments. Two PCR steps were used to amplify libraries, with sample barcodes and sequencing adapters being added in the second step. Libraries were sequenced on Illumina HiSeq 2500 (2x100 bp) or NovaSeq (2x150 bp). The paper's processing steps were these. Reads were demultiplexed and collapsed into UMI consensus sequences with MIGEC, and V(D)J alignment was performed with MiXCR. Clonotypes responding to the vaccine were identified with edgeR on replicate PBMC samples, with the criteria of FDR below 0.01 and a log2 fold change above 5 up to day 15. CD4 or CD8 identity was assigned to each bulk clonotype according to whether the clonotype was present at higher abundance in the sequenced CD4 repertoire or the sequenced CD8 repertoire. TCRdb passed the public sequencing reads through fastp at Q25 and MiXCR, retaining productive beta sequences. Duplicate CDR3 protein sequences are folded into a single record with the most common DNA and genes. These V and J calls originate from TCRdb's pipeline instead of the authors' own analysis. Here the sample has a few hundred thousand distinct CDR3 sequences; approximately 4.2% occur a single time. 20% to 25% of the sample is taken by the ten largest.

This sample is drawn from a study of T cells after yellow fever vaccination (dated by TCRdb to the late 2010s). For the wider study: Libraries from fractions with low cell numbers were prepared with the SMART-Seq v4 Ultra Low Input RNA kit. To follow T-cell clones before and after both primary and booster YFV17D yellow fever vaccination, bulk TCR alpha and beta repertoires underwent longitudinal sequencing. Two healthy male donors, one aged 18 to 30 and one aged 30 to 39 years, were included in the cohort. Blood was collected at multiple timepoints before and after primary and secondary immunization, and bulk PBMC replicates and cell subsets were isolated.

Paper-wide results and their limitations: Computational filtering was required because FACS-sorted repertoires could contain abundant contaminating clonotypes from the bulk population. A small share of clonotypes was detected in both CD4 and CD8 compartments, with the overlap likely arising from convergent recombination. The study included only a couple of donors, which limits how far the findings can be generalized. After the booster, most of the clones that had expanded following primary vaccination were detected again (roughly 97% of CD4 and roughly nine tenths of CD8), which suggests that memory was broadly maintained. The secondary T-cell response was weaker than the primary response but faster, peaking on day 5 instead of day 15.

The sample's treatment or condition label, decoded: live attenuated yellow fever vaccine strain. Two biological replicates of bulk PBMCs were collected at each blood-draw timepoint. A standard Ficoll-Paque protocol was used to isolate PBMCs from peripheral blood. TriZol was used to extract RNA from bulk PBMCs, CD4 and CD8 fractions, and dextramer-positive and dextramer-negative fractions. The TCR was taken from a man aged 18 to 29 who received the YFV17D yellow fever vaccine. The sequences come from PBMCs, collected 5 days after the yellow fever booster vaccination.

The sequenced DNA is TGTGCCAGCAGTTTCGTAGGGATGAACACTGAAGCTTTCTTT. Translated, it reads CASSFVGMNTEAFF. The V and J genes are TRBV12-3 or TRBV12-4 and TRBJ1-1, with the D gene not confidently named. Spanning cysteine to phenylalanine, the CDR3 consists of 14 amino acids. Only the CDR3 DNA is retained, 42 bases long and in frame from the first base. The germline ends are 8 bases apart after V is trimmed by 3 bases and J by 0 bases.